This TCR beta chain came from a study of cytomegalovirus exposure and HLA in healthy donors. Study-level findings and limits: In a later analysis, at a false discovery rate of 0.05, 17,000 or so TCR beta sequences matched HLA alleles.

The PCR employed 60 Vbeta primers together with 13 Jbeta primers. Method: immunoSEQ multiplex PCR; TCRdb's copy keeps in-frame clones and lacks some. The sample lists around 95,000 clones, roughly 70% occurring once. A word on this clone: Its antigen is currently unknown.

This CDR3 is 16 amino acids long. The ends lost 3 bases at V and 7 bases at J; junction bases unmatched: 11. Germline V gene sequence: CDR1 SGHTA, CDR2 FQGNSA. Sequencing used PBMCs. This sequence joins TRBV7-2 and TRBJ1-4, with TRBD1 identical over 7 bases. The TCR was taken from a male donor in good health and CMV-seronegative. CDR3 sequence: CASSFIAPQGVEKLFF. Here the CDR3 DNA reads TGTGCCAGCAGCTTCATCGCGCCCCAGGGGGTTGAAAAACTGTTTTTT.